This TCR beta chain was identified during a study of T cells in Graves' hyperthyroidism and ophthalmopathy. This clonotype was recorded many times. RNA transcripts yielded amplified TCR beta CDR3 regions. An initial round of RT-PCR targeting the TCR CDR3 relied on the HTBI primer set. TCRdb called the multiplex PCR reads again in MiXCR, with one record for every CDR3 protein. The sample includes more than 350,000 distinct CDR3 sequences, about 15% of them seen just once. From germline, CDR1 is KGHDR and CDR2 SFDVKD. The V and J ends lost 0 bases and 4 bases respectively, with 6 bases between them. There are 14 residues in the CDR3.

The sequence came from a woman aged 25-40 years with Graves' hyperthyroidism. The chain carries TRBV24-1 and TRBJ2-1; no firm D call. Material for sequencing was blood. This chain's CDR3 is CATSDLTDYNEQFF. The CDR3 region has the DNA TGTGCCACCAGTGATTTGACAGATTACAATGAGCAGTTCTTC.